These 30 T cell receptor beta chains originate from one sample sequenced in a study of metastatic and nonmetastatic thyroid tumors. Patients underwent thyroid surgery, and none had received any treatment before it. TCRdb re-called the PCR reads via MiXCR. The repertoire holds over 25,000 clones, with 7% to 9% as singletons. The sequencing sample was made of blood. These TCRs come from a female donor with papillary thyroid cancer or a benign thyroid nodule (not recorded which). Some clones in this sample may be carry-over from other donors' samples.

This clone was seen many times. The genes are TRBV20-1 and TRBJ2-2; the match to TRBD2 covers 7 bases. J was trimmed by 7 bases and V by 1 base; bases with no gene match: 3. Looked up from germline, CDR1 is DFQATT and CDR2 is SNEGSKA (reference sequence). This CDR3 has 13 residues. The CDR3 nucleotides read TGCAGTGCTAGAGTCGGGGGGATCGGGGAGCTGTTTTTT. Its translation: CSARVGGIGELFF.

At least ten counts were recorded for this clone. This sequence joins TRBV4-1 and TRBJ2-5, with 10 bases aligning to TRBD2. V trimming: 0 bases; J trimming: 5 bases; junction bases outside the gene matches: 9. Germline lookup yields CDR1 MGHRA and CDR2 YSYEKL. The CDR3 has 17 amino acids. DNA for the CDR3: TGCGCCAGCAGCCAAGATAATAGCCTAGCGGGGGAGGAGACCCAGTACTTC. Translation gives CASSQDNSLAGEETQYF.

The table lists this clone with many counts. The rearrangement joins TRBV7-6 to TRBJ2-7, with 7 nucleotides matching TRBD1. Germline CDR1 and CDR2: SGHVS and FNYEAQ. With 4 bases clipped from V and 1 base from J, the junction kept 7 bases outside the gene matches. This CDR3 has 15 residues. The CDR3 spells CASSSRQGISYEQYF. The CDR3 DNA follows: TGTGCCAGCAGCTCCCGACAGGGTATTTCCTACGAGCAGTACTTC.

Ten or more counts support this clone. The V and J genes are TRBV6-1 and TRBJ1-2, with D unclear. Deletions cut 7 bases from V and 4 bases from J, with 7 bases between. There are 11 residues in the CDR3. Germline values: CDR1 MNHNS, CDR2 SASEGT. Here the CDR3 reads CASTGGYGYTF. DNA of the CDR3: TGTGCCAGCACTGGCGGCTATGGCTACACCTTC.

This clone was counted ten times or more. The chain joins TRBV7-9 to TRBJ1-2; 10 bases match TRBD1. Germline V lookup: CDR1 SEHNR, CDR2 FQNEAQ (reference sequence). V was pared by 1 base and J by 5 bases, with 1 base of the junction left unmatched. The CDR3 contains 14 residues. For the CDR3, the DNA is TGTGCCAGCAGCTTAGGGGGACAGGGGTATGGCTACACCTTC. This codes for CASSLGGQGYGYTF.

At least ten counts were recorded for this clone. This rearrangement joins TRBV20-1 to TRBJ1-5, with unresolved D. This CDR3 comprises 13 residues. The germline V gene has CDR1 DFQATT and CDR2 SNEGSKA (reference sequence). The V end was cut by 0 bases, the J end by 1 base, with 4 bases between. In DNA, the CDR3 is TGCAGTGCTAGAGATTACAGCAATCAGCCCCAGCATTTT. It encodes CSARDYSNQPQHF.

This clone was seen repeatedly, ten times or more. In the same sample, other DNA sequences code for this CDR3. The genes are TRBV12-3 or TRBV12-4 and TRBJ2-5; D call uncertain. The CDR3 runs to 11 residues. Deletions cut 6 bases from V and 5 bases from J, with 7 bases between. The CDR3 loop reads CASSLGETQYF. As DNA, the CDR3 is TGTGCCAGCAGCCTCGGGGAGACCCAGTACTTC.

Ten or more counts support this clone. This chain uses TRBV6-1 with TRBJ2-1; D may be TRBD1 (6 bases). Germline V gene data show CDR1 as MNHNS and CDR2 as SASEGT. CDR3 length: 15 residues. V was trimmed by 11 bases and J by 4 bases, leaving 21 bases between them. CDR3 nucleotide sequence: TGTGCCTCATCGATGGACAGACCGTCGTACAATGAGCAGTTCTTC. Its translation: CASSMDRPSYNEQFF.

This clone was counted ten times or more. The sample holds other DNA sequences that translate to the same CDR3. This sequence joins TRBV7-2 and TRBJ1-6; 8 bases agree with TRBD1. This CDR3 has 15 residues. J was trimmed by 8 bases and V by 6 bases; bases with no gene match: 9. The germline V gene encodes CDR1 SGHTA and CDR2 FQGNSA. CDR3 region: CASRTGAGGHSPLHF. CDR3 coding DNA: TGTGCCAGCAGGACCGGCGCAGGGGGCCATTCACCCCTCCACTTT.

This clone occurred many times. J is TRBJ2-5 and V is TRBV29-1; 7 positions agree with TRBD2. This CDR3 has 15 amino acids. Germline CDR1 is SQVTM and CDR2 is ANQGSEA. V lost 7 bases, J lost 0 bases, and 11 bases stayed unmatched. The CDR3 reads CSAEAGPRHQETQYF. CDR3 bases: TGCAGCGCCGAAGCGGGACCGAGACACCAAGAGACCCAGTACTTC.

This clone was detected ten times or more. V usage is TRBV5-6 and J usage is TRBJ2-7, with a possible D match to TRBD2 (5 bases). The CDR3 runs 12 residues. Deletions cut 2 bases from V and 6 bases from J, with 9 bases between. Germline V lookup: CDR1 SGHDT, CDR2 YYEEEE. The CDR3 sequence: CASSFLASEQYF. CDR3 nucleotide sequence: TGTGCCAGCAGCTTCCTAGCTTCCGAGCAGTACTTC.

This clone has ten or more counts. DNA for the CDR3: TGTGCCAGCAGCCTCCGGAACTACGAGCAGTACTTC. Protein product: CASSLRNYEQYF. The chain is built from TRBV7-9 and TRBJ2-7; D is unclear. This CDR3 spans 12 amino acids. The germline V gene has CDR1 SEHNR and CDR2 FQNEAQ (reference sequence). Trimming took off 5 bases at V and 3 bases at J, with 8 bases between the two ends.

This clone was detected many times. The chain couples TRBV20-1 to TRBJ1-2, with TRBD1 identical over 7 bases. The germline V gene has CDR1 DFQATT and CDR2 SNEGSKA (reference sequence). The CDR3 runs 11 residues. The V segment lost 6 bases and the J segment 8 bases; nucleotides outside the gene matches: 6. The CDR3: CSAQRGQGYTF. The CDR3 nucleotides are TGCAGTGCGCAAAGGGGGCAAGGCTACACCTTC.

In this sample, this clone turned up a few times. This CDR3 is also generated by other DNA sequences in the sample. The chain has TRBV5-1 and TRBJ2-1; 11 bases are shared with TRBD2. CDR1 is SGHRS, CDR2 YFSETQ, per germline. V gave up 0 bases and J gave up 6 bases; unmatched junction bases: 2. The CDR3 contains 15 residues. This chain's CDR3 is CASSLGLAGGNEQFF. Here the CDR3 DNA reads TGCGCCAGCAGCTTGGGCCTAGCGGGAGGCAATGAGCAGTTCTTC.

Many counts were recorded for this clone. This chain joins TRBV7-2 and TRBJ1-2, with D possibly matching TRBD1 (5 bases). The CDR3 has 14 amino acids. The V gene lost 0 bases and the J gene lost 4 bases, with 9 bases spanning the gap. The germline CDR1 and CDR2 sequences are SGHTA and FQGNSA. DNA of the CDR3: TGTGCCAGCAGCTTAGCGCGGCAGGGCTATGGCTACACCTTC. This sequence encodes CASSLARQGYGYTF.

This clone was found many times. The J gene is TRBJ1-2, the V gene TRBV7-8; D might be TRBD1 (6 bases). This CDR3 comprises 15 residues. Germline loops: CDR1 SGHVS, CDR2 FQNEAQ. Trimming took 1 base from V and 8 from J, leaving 17 bases between them. CDR3 region: CASSLVQGLTEGYTF. The CDR3, as DNA: TGTGCCAGCAGCTTAGTGCAGGGGCTAACGGAAGGCTACACCTTC.

This clone came up many times. The V call is TRBV12-3 or TRBV12-4, the J call TRBJ2-7, with D perhaps matching TRBD1 (5 bases). Trimming removed 4 bases from V and 6 bases from J, with 16 bases in between. CDR3 size: 14 residues. The CDR3 sequence: CASSSLNLDSEQYF. CDR3 in DNA: TGTGCCAGCAGTTCCCTAAACCTCGACAGCGAGCAGTACTTC.

This chain uses TRBV6-5 with TRBJ1-6; D might be TRBD1 (5 bases). The CDR3 sequence is 15 residues long. The germline V gene encodes CDR1 MNHEY and CDR2 SVGAGI. V gave up 2 bases and J gave up 11 bases, with 16 bases separating them. CDR3 DNA: TGTGCCAGCAGTTACACGGCCGGGGGAGGGCCACCCCTCCACTTT. Translating gives CASSYTAGGGPPLHF.

This clone was seen ten or more times. This sequence joins TRBV4-1 and TRBJ2-7; D gene ambiguous. V lost 0 bases to trimming and J lost 2 bases, with 14 bases between them. This CDR3 is built from 16 residues. The V gene's germline CDR1 is MGHRA and CDR2 YSYEKL. Written as DNA, the CDR3 is TGCGCCAGCAGCCAAGATCTACCGAGAGGCCCCTACGAGCAGTACTTC. Translation gives CASSQDLPRGPYEQYF.

Remarks on this clone: A read error may produce the germline difference seen at one junction end. The sample holds other DNA sequences that translate to the same CDR3. This chain joins TRBV5-1 and TRBJ2-7; possibly TRBD2 for D (5 bases). The CDR3 length is 17 residues. Per germline, CDR1 SGHRS and CDR2 YFSETQ. CDR3 in DNA: TGCGCCAGCAGCTTGCCCGGTGGAGGCGGCTGGTCCTACGAGCAATACTTC. Translated, it gives CASSLPGGGGWSYEQYF.

This clone was observed many times. This sequence joins TRBV11-2 and TRBJ2-1, with a weak D call TRBD2 (5 bases). Germline CDR1 is SGHAT and CDR2 is FQNNGV. The CDR3 runs 12 residues. V shed 2 bases and J shed 11 bases, with 10 bases lying between them. The CDR3 sequence is CASSLLGEQQFF. The CDR3, as DNA: TGTGCCAGCAGCTTATTGGGAGAGCAGCAGTTCTTC. Variable domain in full (rest from reference TRBV11-2 and TRBJ2-1): EAGVAQSPRYKIIEKRQSVAFWCNPISGHATLYWYQQILGQGPKLLIQFQNNGVVDDSQLPKDRFSAERLKGVDSTLKIQPAKLEDSAVYLCASSLLGEQQFFGPGTRLTVL.

This clone was counted a few times. The chain recombines TRBV29-1 with TRBJ2-3; D is unresolved. The CDR3 sequence is 13 residues long. Germline-derived CDR1 and CDR2 are SQVTM and ANQGSEA. V lost 5 bases and J 0 bases, leaving 9 bases between the germline ends. Here the CDR3 DNA reads TGCAGCGTTCCAGGATCTAGCACAGATACGCAGTATTTT. As protein: CSVPGSSTDTQYF.

This clone was seen ten or more times. The chain uses TRBV13 and TRBJ1-2; D not resolved. Trimming shortened V by 2 bases and J by 7 bases, and 17 bases separated the two germline ends. The CDR3 runs 15 residues. CDR1 and CDR2 from the germline V gene are PRHDT and FYEKMQ (reference sequence). The CDR3 reads CASSLRWKARGGYTF. The DNA of the CDR3 is TGTGCCAGCAGCTTAAGATGGAAGGCCCGAGGTGGCTACACCTTC.

This clone has ten or more counts. V and J are TRBV11-2 and TRBJ2-3; 8 bases fit TRBD2. Germline loops: CDR1 SGHAT, CDR2 FQNNGV. J lost 3 bases, V lost 5 bases, and 7 bases had no gene match. The CDR3 is 15 residues long. The CDR3 protein is CASSPGGTRTDTQYF. Written as DNA, the CDR3 is TGTGCCAGCAGCCCCGGCGGGACTAGGACAGATACGCAGTATTTT.

This clone was detected only a few times. Other DNA sequences within the sample encode an identical CDR3. The chain couples TRBV20-1 to TRBJ2-2; a weak D match, TRBD1 (5 bases). V gave up 5 bases and J gave up 10 bases, with 26 bases separating them. The CDR3 contains 16 residues. Looked up from germline, CDR1 is DFQATT and CDR2 is SNEGSKA (reference sequence). The CDR3 DNA follows: TGCAGTGCTCCCCCACCTGCTGGACACATGGGTGAGGAGCTGTTTTTT. The encoded protein is CSAPPPAGHMGEELFF.

The gene calls are TRBV3-1 and TRBJ2-2; TRBD1 might be the D (5 bases). The ends were cut back, 6 bases at V and 5 bases at J, with 10 bases in the middle. CDR1 LGHDT and CDR2 YNNKEL come from the germline V gene (reference sequence). CDR3 size: 13 residues. DNA for the CDR3: TGTGCCAGCAGGCCACAGGATACCGGGGAGCTGTTTTTT. This sequence encodes CASRPQDTGELFF.

This clone was counted many times. The V gene is TRBV5-4, the J gene TRBJ2-2, with D possibly being TRBD2 (7 bases). The V and J ends lost 4 bases and 0 bases respectively, with 13 bases between them. Germline lookup yields CDR1 SGHNT and CDR2 YYREEE (reference sequence). The CDR3 contains 16 residues. The CDR3 spells CASSPGGRTNTGELFF. Here the CDR3 DNA reads TGTGCCAGCAGCCCGGGGGGCAGGACGAACACCGGGGAGCTGTTTTTT.

In this sample, this clone turned up a few times. This may stem from a read error, because a much larger clone lies one nucleotide away. The rearrangement uses TRBV10-3 and TRBJ2-1, with D possibly being TRBD1 or TRBD2 (5 bases each). The CDR3 spans 16 residues. Germline-derived CDR1 and CDR2 are ENHRY and SYGVKD. CDR3 DNA sequence: TGTGCCACCAGACCAGGTGGGACGAGCTCCTACAGTGAGCAGTTCTTC. This codes for CATRPGGTSSYSEQFF.

This clone was counted at least ten times. This chain uses TRBV7-2 with TRBJ2-1; TRBD1 agrees at 9 bases. The CDR3 is 15 residues long. V shed 5 bases, J shed 2 bases, and the junction held 4 bases outside the gene matches. Germline V CDR1 and CDR2: SGHTA, FQGNSA. The CDR3 protein is CASSLDRGTYNEQFF. As DNA, the CDR3 is TGTGCCAGCAGCCTTGACAGGGGGACCTACAATGAGCAGTTCTTC. Supplemented by reference TRBV7-2 and TRBJ2-1, the full variable domain reads GAGVSQSPSNKVTEKGKDVELRCDPISGHTALYWYRQSLGQGLEFLIYFQGNSAPDKSGLPSDRFSAERTGGSVSTLTIQRTQQEDSAVYLCASSLDRGTYNEQFFGPGTRLTVL.

This clone was counted only a few times. An end of the junction differs from the germline gene, which may be a read error. The CDR3 bases are TGCGCCAGCAGCCGGACGGGGATCGGCACAGATACGCGGTATTTT. Protein product: CASSRTGIGTDTRYF. The V call is TRBV5-1, the J call TRBJ2-3; possible D gene TRBD2, 5 bases. The CDR3 sequence is 15 residues long. Germline V gene lookup returns CDR1 SGHRS and CDR2 YFSETQ. The full variable domain, with the rest looked up from reference TRBV5-1 and TRBJ2-3, is KAGVTQTPRYLIKTRGQQVTLSCSPISGHRSVSWYQQTPGQGLQFLFEYFSETQRNKGNFPGRFSGRQFSNSRSEMNVSTLELGDSALYLCASSRTGIGTDTRYFGPGTRLTVL.